This section outlines one T cell receptor beta chain sequence together with its context. After constant-region reverse-primer amplification, full-length variable regions underwent semi-nested PCR with Nested Universal Primer A. TCRdb recomputed calls from the 5' RACE reads with MiXCR, one row per CDR3 protein. The sample has roughly 55,000 distinct CDR3 sequences; roughly a quarter are singletons. The sequence was obtained from a female donor with breast cancer. The sequenced sample was tumor-infiltrating naive CD4+ T cells sorted from the breast tumor. Subset meaning: naive CD4+ T cells, CD4+CD45RA+CD25-.

The CDR3 here is CASSPRTSGKETQYF. Here the CDR3 DNA reads TGCGCCAGCAGCCCGCGGACTAGCGGGAAAGAGACCCAGTACTTC. The rearrangement joins TRBV5-1 to TRBJ2-5, with 12 bases identical to TRBD2. In germline, CDR1 is SGHRS, CDR2 YFSETQ. Trimming at V came to 4 bases and at J to 3 bases, leaving 4 bases not matched to a gene. The CDR3 loop spans 15 amino acids.